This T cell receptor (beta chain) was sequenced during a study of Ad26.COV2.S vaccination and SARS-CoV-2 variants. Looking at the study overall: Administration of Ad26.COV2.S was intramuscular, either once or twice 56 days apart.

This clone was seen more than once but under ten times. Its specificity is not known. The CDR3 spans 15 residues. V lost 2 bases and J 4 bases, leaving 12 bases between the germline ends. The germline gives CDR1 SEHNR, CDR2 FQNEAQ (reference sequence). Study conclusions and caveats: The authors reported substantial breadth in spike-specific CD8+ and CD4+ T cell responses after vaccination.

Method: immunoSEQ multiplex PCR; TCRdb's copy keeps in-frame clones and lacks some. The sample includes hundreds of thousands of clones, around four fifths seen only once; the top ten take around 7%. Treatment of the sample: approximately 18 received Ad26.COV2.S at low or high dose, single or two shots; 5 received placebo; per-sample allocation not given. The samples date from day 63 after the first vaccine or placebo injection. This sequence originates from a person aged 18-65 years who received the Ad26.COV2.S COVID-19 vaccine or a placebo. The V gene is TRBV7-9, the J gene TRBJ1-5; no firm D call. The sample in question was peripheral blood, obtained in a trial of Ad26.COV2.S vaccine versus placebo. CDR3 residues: CASSLSGGLNQPQHF. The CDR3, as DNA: TGTGCCAGCAGCTTATCCGGAGGGCTAAATCAGCCCCAGCATTTT.